This T cell receptor (beta chain) was obtained from a study of preoperative IRX-2 immunotherapy in early breast cancer. Described treatment: preoperative locoregional IRX-2 cytokine immunotherapy. CDR3 length equals 14 residues. Germline CDR1 LNHDA, CDR2 SQIVND (reference sequence). V shed 3 bases and J shed 4 bases, with 12 bases lying between them. Using immunoSEQ multiplex PCR, the repertoire was profiled, and TCRdb retains in-frame clones only, with some absent. The sample consists of approximately 28,000 clones, 82% of them appearing once. The sample here was taken from a patient treated with IRX-2 immunotherapy. This TCR came from a human donor with breast cancer. The chain has TRBV19 and TRBJ1-2; D not certain. In DNA form, the CDR3 reads TGTGCCAGTAGTATTGCCGGGAAGATCTATGGCTACACCTTC. It is translated as CASSIAGKIYGYTF.